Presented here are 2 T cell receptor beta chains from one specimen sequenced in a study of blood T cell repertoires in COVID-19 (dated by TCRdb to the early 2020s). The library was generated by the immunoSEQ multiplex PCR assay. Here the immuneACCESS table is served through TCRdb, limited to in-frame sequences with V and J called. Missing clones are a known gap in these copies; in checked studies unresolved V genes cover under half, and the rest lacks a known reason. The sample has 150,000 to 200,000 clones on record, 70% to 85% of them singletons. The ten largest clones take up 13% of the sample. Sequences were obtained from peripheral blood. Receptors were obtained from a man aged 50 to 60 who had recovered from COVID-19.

In DNA, the CDR3 is TGTGCCAGCAGCCAGATAGCGGGAGGGCAAAGGAGCACAGATACGCAGTATTTT. Translated: CASSQIAGGQRSTDTQYF. The V gene is TRBV4-2, the J gene TRBJ2-3, with TRBD2 matching 11 bases. Germline CDR1 is LGHNA and CDR2 is YNFKEQ. The CDR3 sequence is 18 residues long. J was trimmed by 0 bases and V by 3 bases; bases with no gene match: 8.

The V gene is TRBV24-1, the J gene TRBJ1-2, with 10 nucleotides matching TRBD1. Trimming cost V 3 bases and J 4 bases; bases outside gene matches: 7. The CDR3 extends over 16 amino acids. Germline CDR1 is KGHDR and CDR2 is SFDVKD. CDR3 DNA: TGTGCCACCAGTGATGCCGGGACAGGGGTTGGCTATGGCTACACCTTC. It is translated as CATSDAGTGVGYGYTF.